The 5 T cell receptor beta chains below come from one sample, sequenced in a study of blood T cell repertoires in COVID-19. Only in-frame clones appear in the TCRdb table, and some are missing; sequencing was by immunoSEQ multiplex PCR. The repertoire consists of just over 150,000 clones, with 75% to 85% occurring once and the leading ten covering approximately 0.5%. The sample taken for sequencing was peripheral blood. The receptors come from a man aged 55 to 69 with acute or convalescent COVID-19.

The rearrangement joins TRBV10-1 to TRBJ2-7; perhaps TRBD1 as D (5 bases). The V gene's germline CDR1 is WNHNN and CDR2 SYGVQD (reference sequence). This CDR3 is built from 18 residues. Deletions cut 0 bases from V and 2 bases from J, with 20 bases between. The CDR3 coding sequence is TGCGCCAGCAGTGAGTCATCCCTTGGACAACCGAAACCCTACGAGCAGTACTTC. This gives the protein CASSESSLGQPKPYEQYF.

In this sample, this clone turned up once. V usage is TRBV19 and J usage is TRBJ2-7; tentatively, D is TRBD1 (6 bases). V was pared by 7 bases and J by 6 bases, with 13 bases between. The CDR3 loop spans 12 amino acids. CDR1 LNHDA and CDR2 SQIVND come from the germline V gene (reference sequence). CDR3 sequence (DNA): TGTGCCAGTACACAGGGTCGAGGCGAGCAGTACTTC. Amino acid sequence: CASTQGRGEQYF.

The table lists this clone with a few counts. The rearrangement uses TRBV5-1 and TRBJ1-2; no definite D call. Germline lookup yields CDR1 SGHRS and CDR2 YFSETQ. The length of the CDR3 is 16 residues. V lost 0 bases to trimming and J lost 0 bases, with 12 bases between them. The CDR3 DNA is TGCGCCAGCAGCTTGGGAGGTGGAGGGACTAACTATGGCTACACCTTC. Its protein is CASSLGGGGTNYGYTF.

The chain uses TRBV4-1 and TRBJ1-6; no definite D call. CDR1 is MGHRA and CDR2 is YSYEKL in the germline V gene. The CDR3 contains 14 residues. Trimming shortened V by 0 bases and J by 12 bases, and 12 bases separated the two germline ends. DNA for the CDR3: TGCGCCAGCAGCCAAGATTATCAAGACTTACCCCTCCACTTT. Translation gives CASSQDYQDLPLHF.

This chain links TRBV13 with TRBJ2-5; no reliable D call. The CDR3 is 12 residues long. Germline V lookup: CDR1 PRHDT, CDR2 FYEKMQ (reference sequence). The V gene lost 1 base and the J gene lost 5 bases, with 5 bases spanning the gap. The CDR3 sequence: CASSLARETQYF. In nucleotides, the CDR3 is TGTGCCAGCAGCTTAGCCCGGGAGACCCAGTACTTC.